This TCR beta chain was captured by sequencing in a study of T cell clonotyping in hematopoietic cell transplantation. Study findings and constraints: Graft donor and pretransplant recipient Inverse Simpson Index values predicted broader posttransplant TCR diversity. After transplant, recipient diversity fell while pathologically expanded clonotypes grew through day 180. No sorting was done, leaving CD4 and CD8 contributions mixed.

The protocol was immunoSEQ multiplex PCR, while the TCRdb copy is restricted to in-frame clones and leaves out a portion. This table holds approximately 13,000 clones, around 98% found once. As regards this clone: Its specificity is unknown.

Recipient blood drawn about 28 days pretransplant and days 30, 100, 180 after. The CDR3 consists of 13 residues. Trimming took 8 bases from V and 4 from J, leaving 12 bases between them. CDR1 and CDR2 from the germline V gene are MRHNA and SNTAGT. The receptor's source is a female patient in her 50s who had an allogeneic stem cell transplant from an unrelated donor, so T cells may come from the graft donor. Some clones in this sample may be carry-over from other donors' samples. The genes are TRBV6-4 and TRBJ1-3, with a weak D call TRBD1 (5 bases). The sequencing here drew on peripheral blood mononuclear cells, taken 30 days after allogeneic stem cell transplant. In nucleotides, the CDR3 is TGTGCCAGCCTCCGGGGCCGCGGAAACACCATATATTTT. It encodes CASLRGRGNTIYF.